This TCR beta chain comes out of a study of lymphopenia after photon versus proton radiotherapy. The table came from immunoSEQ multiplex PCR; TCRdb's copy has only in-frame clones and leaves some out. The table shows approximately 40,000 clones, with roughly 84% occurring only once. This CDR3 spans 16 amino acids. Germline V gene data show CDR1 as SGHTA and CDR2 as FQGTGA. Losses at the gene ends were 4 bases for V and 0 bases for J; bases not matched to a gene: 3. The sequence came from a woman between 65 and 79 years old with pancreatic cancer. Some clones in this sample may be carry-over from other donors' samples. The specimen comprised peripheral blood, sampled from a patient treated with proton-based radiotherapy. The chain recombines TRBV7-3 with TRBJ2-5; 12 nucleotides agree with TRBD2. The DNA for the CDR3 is TGTGCCAGCAGCTCCGGGACTAGCGGGTACCAAGAGACCCAGTACTTC. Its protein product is CASSSGTSGYQETQYF.